This entry features one T cell receptor beta chain sequence. What it recognizes is unknown. This CDR3 spans 14 amino acids. Germline CDR1 and CDR2: GTSNPN and SVGIG (reference sequence). Trimming took off 3 bases at V and 1 base at J, with 10 bases between the two ends. This was the immunoSEQ v3.0 assay at survey level. Sequenced by immunoSEQ multiplex PCR; TCRdb stores in-frame clones only, minus some. Of fewer than 6,500 clones in the sample, 78% are singletons; the top ten hold 10% to 13%. These data belong to a study of long-term antiretroviral therapy in people with HIV. Study-wide results and caveats: Dominance of pre-ART expanded clones persisted, fluctuating and often declining after ART.

At least one PBMC sample before ART and at least two after were required. There were no participants with HIV treated outside the United States. This clonotype originated in a man in his forties or fifties with HIV. The chain recombines TRBV30 with TRBJ1-5, with D possibly being TRBD1 (6 bases). Sequenced here: unsorted PBMCs, sampled 1.8 years before starting antiretroviral therapy. The CDR3 DNA reads as TGTGCCTGGAGCGGAGGGGGGAGCAATCAGCCCCAGCATTTT. Its translation: CAWSGGGSNQPQHF.